A single T cell receptor beta chain is shown here with its context. This clone has just a few counts. Which antigen it targets is not known. With the read ending 3 residues before the CDR3 end, the germline J gene is used to fill in that end. This entry belongs to a study of T cell clonality in common variable immunodeficiency (dated by TCRdb to the mid-2010s). The CDR3 runs 16 residues from the cysteine to the phenylalanine. Only the CDR3 bases that were read are kept: 39 of them, in frame from base 1. For CDR1 and CDR2, the germline V gene lists KGHSH and LQKENI. V and J are trimmed by 9 bases and 4 bases, and the gene matches miss 11 bases of the junction. For sequencing input, CVID and control samples contributed equivalent amounts of genomic DNA. For every sample, a 60 bp segment covering the rearranged TCRbeta CDR3 region was amplified and then sequenced. The immunoSEQ assay, a bias-corrected multiplex PCR combined with high-throughput sequencing, was used to amplify TCRbeta. The paper's data handling went like this. Each unique nucleotide sequence was treated as a clone and annotated with V, D and J genes, copy number and frequency. Sequences were labeled productive if in frame, and non-productive if out of frame or containing stop codons. As previously described, Shannon's entropy was used to calculate clonality. Mean CDR3 Kyte-Doolittle hydropathy was derived from the predicted amino acid sequences of productive clones. Using the R hclust function, scaled V gene usage was clustered hierarchically with Manhattan distance and complete linkage. Sharing of clones by CDR3 amino acid sequence was evaluated through resampling of 12 repertoires per group over 100 rounds. The repertoires were searched for 60 to 75 published EBV-specific TCRbeta sequences and some 240 published CMV-specific TCRbeta sequences. After a couple of CVID samples that produced fewer than 10,000 sequences were dropped from the analysis, 35 to 50 CVID repertoires remained. The clones in this table, taken by TCRdb from immuneACCESS, are in-frame only. Not every clone is retained; where verified, under half of the shortfall comes from an unresolved V gene, and the cause of the rest is unknown. The DNA was the basis for D and trimming; V, J and clone size are from that table. The table for this sample lists 40,000 to 45,000 clones, none of them counted only once. The leading ten clones occupy approximately 1.3% of the sample.

Study-level results and caveats: Fewer TCRbeta clones were shared among CVID subjects than among healthy controls (p < 0.0001). The authors noted that sequencing repertoires of T cell subpopulations would be needed to clarify what caused the increased clonality in CVID. Patient heterogeneity within the CVID cohort put limits on correlating repertoire features with clinical complications. Even though DNA input was the same, control samples had an average of about 89,000 unique sequences each, compared with about 30,000 in CVID samples. CVID TCRbeta sequences reportedly showed fewer deletions and N-nucleotide insertions and lacked highly modified clones with 13 or more V deletions. Increased TCRbeta clonality was found in CVID subjects compared with healthy controls (t-test p = 0.018), with the increase being most characteristic of about a third of subjects.

Both CVID patients and healthy controls were predominantly of Caucasian heritage. From each donor, 5 to 8 ml of heparinized peripheral whole blood was collected. Genomic DNA from adults with common variable immune deficiency (CVID) and from healthy adult controls was used to sequence TCRbeta CDR3 repertoires. The control group was made up of around 22 healthy adult volunteers (roughly ten male and approximately twelve female) whose ages ranged from 23 to 66 years, with a mean age of roughly 30. Diluted blood was density-centrifuged over Hypaque 1077 or Ficoll-Paque to isolate peripheral blood mononuclear cells. Genomic DNA was obtained from unsorted mononuclear cells through either Qiagen column purification or a centrifugation-based method.

The chain links TRBV18 with TRBJ2-7, and TRBD2 aligns with 14 junction nucleotides. The sequence was obtained from a person aged 18 to 75 in good health. The sample taken for sequencing was peripheral blood mononuclear cells. CDR3 DNA, as far as it was read: TGTGCCAGTTCCGGACTAGCGGGAGGAAGGGCATACGAG. This sequence encodes CASSGLAGGRAYE. The CDR3, in full, reads CASSGLAGGRAYEQYF.